This TCR beta chain stems from a study of cytomegalovirus exposure and HLA in healthy donors. Broader study findings: The authors excluded some V segments, including TRBV6-2 and TRBV6-3, as indistinguishable.

Germline V gene data show CDR1 as SQVTM and CDR2 as ANQGSEA. Trimming took 3 bases from V and 1 from J; bases not matched to a gene: 3. The CDR3 totals 14 residues. As regards this clone: Its antigen is still unknown.

With 60 Vbeta and 13 Jbeta primers, the PCR was carried out. In the original workflow: Around 9.9 million shared chains were among the roughly 80 million unique TCR beta chains that a later analysis counted. TCRdb keeps only in-frame clones here, not all; method: immunoSEQ multiplex PCR. Clone size and the V and J calls come from that table; the DNA yielded D and trimming. The sample holds 160,000 or so clones, 80% to 90% seen once. Sequenced input: PBMCs. The sequence was obtained from a woman aged 18-29 years in good health and CMV-seronegative. The rearrangement joins TRBV29-1 to TRBJ2-1; 7 bases line up with TRBD2. The CDR3 is CSVETSWSYNEQFF. The CDR3 DNA follows: TGCAGCGTTGAGACTAGCTGGTCCTACAATGAGCAGTTCTTC.